This passage covers 3 T cell receptor beta chains from one sample sequenced in a study of cytomegalovirus exposure and HLA in healthy donors. Sequenced by immunoSEQ multiplex PCR; TCRdb stores in-frame clones only, minus some. Seen here are approximately 140,000 clones, approximately 86% observed once, and the top ten hold almost 8%. Sequenced sample: PBMCs. The receptors stem from a woman aged 18-29 years in good health and CMV-seropositive.

The rearrangement links TRBV6-5 to TRBJ1-2; TRBD1 aligns across 7 bases. CDR3 size: 12 residues. The V segment lost 7 bases and the J segment 8 bases; nucleotides outside the gene matches: 7. CDR1 and CDR2 from the germline V gene are MNHEY and SVGAGI. CDR3 bases: TGTGCCAGCACCACGGACAGGTTAGGCTACACCTTC. This sequence encodes CASTTDRLGYTF.

The chain has TRBV5-1 and TRBJ1-1; TRBD1 is a possible D gene (6 bases). Germline lookup yields CDR1 SGHRS and CDR2 YFSETQ. V was cut by 0 bases and J by 1 base, with 13 bases left in between. The CDR3 is 16 amino acids. As DNA, the CDR3 is TGCGCCAGCAGCTTGGGCCAGGGGCACGGGAACACTGAAGCTTTCTTT. Translation gives CASSLGQGHGNTEAFF.

The chain joins TRBV6-5 to TRBJ2-7; 9 bases align to TRBD1. Per germline, CDR1 MNHEY and CDR2 SVGAGI. The CDR3 extends over 16 amino acids. V lost 2 bases, J lost 6 bases, and 11 bases stayed unmatched. The CDR3 sequence is CASSYPKTGGSPEQYF. In nucleotides, the CDR3 is TGTGCCAGCAGTTACCCAAAGACAGGGGGAAGCCCCGAGCAGTACTTC.